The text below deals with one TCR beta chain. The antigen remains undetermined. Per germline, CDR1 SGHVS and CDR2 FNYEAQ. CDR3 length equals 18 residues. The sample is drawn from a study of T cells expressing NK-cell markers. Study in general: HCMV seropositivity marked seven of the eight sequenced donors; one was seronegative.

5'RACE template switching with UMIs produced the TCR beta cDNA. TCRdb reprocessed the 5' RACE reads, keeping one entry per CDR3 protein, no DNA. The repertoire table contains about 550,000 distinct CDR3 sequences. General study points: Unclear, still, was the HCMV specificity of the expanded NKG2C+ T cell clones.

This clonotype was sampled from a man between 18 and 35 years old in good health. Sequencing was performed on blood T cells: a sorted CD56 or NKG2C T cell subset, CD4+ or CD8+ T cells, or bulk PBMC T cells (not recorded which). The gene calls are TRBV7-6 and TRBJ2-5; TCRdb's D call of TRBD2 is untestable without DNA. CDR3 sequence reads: CASRNSGGRAGSVETQYF.